The text below deals with one TCR beta chain. Its antigen is not identified. Measured with immunoSEQ multiplex PCR; TCRdb has only the in-frame clones, and not every one. The sample carries just under 65,000 clones, 85% to 95% recorded once. Germline CDR1 is SEHNR and CDR2 is FQNEAQ (reference sequence). Trimming stripped 2 bases from V and 4 bases from J, with 14 bases between. CDR3 length: 15 amino acids. This record belongs to a study of graft-versus-host responses after intestinal transplantation. General study points: After transplant, early declines in HvG clones were associated with peak levels of circulating GvH clones. Detected in recipient marrow were GvH clones, some of which were first observed in ileum or blood.

Sequences were derived from unstimulated CD8+ T cells sorted from spleen or lymph node cells, sampled before transplant. The TCR comes from a human donor who was the organ donor for an intestinal transplant. This chain links TRBV7-9 with TRBJ1-2; tentative D call: TRBD1 (5 bases). The CDR3, as DNA: TGTGCCAGCAGCTTATTCTATAGGGGTGGCTATGGCTACACCTTC. Protein sequence: CASSLFYRGGYGYTF.